This record concerns one T cell receptor (beta chain) sequence. What it binds is not known. The CDR3 spans 15 residues. Between the trimmed V and J ends, which lost 4 bases and 2 bases, there was a span of 13 bases. Germline assignment: CDR1 SGDLS and CDR2 YYNGEE. Method: immunoSEQ multiplex PCR; TCRdb's copy keeps in-frame clones and lacks some. The sample lists fewer than 100,000 clones, roughly 90% occurring once. This entry comes from a study of a mutant IDH1 vaccine in newly diagnosed glioma. Across the study: Vaccination started 4-6 weeks after radiotherapy alone, or with temozolomide cycles.

Documented time point: week 5, during vaccination. Vaccinated patients received 300 ug of mutant IDH1 20-mer peptide per dose, with topical imiquimod. Study-level points and caveats: Whatever changes occurred in top peripheral T cell clonotypes seemed unrelated to pseudoprogression.

The receptor was isolated from a woman between 50 and 59 years old with glioma. The sequencing here drew on PBMCs, taken from a glioma patient whose treatment included an IDH1 peptide vaccine. V is TRBV9 and J is TRBJ1-5; D not resolved. In nucleotides, the CDR3 is TGTGCCAGCAGCTCTTCCGGGGTTGGCAATCAGCCCCAGCATTTT. Translating gives CASSSSGVGNQPQHF.